This entry is about one T cell receptor (beta chain). Its antigen is undetermined. Sorted subsets were amplified in replicate PCRs using approximately 0.2 ug DNA, about 30,000 T cell genomes. In the original workflow: Filtering differed for immunoSEQ, which gave only junction sequences without quality scores. Measured with immunoSEQ multiplex PCR; TCRdb has only the in-frame clones, and not every one. That table furnishes V, J and clone size, whereas the DNA furnished D and trimming. The sample contains about 110,000 clones, 68% of which appear only once. The sample belongs to a study of shared clonotypes between healthy human individuals. Study-wide points: A generally larger estimated richness was seen in naive subsets than in memory subsets.

The CDR3 is 16 residues long. Germline assignment: CDR1 SGDLS and CDR2 YYNGEE. V lost 3 bases to trimming and J lost 3 bases; unmatched junction nucleotides: 10. The receptor was derived from a woman in her 30s in good health. Sequencing was done on a sample of memory CD8+ T cells sorted from blood. The subset is: CD45RO+ cells pooled with CCR7-negative TemRA cells. The chain recombines TRBV9 with TRBJ2-7, with 9 bases fitting TRBD1. The chain's CDR3 is CASSGGLRQGVYEQYF. The CDR3 DNA sequence: TGTGCCAGCAGCGGAGGGTTAAGACAGGGGGTCTACGAGCAGTACTTC.